The sequence of this TCR beta chain was determined in a study of blood T cell repertoires in COVID-19 (dated by TCRdb to the early 2020s). For context, the study as a whole: Collaborator samples came from the United States, Italy and Spain and covered acute and convalescent phases of COVID-19. The material from the prospective study consisted of cDNA or gDNA derived from T cells, B-cell-depleted T cells, or PBMCs. Subjects who had been exposed to COVID-19, were actively infected with it, or had recovered from it provided the deeply sampled blood TCRbeta repertoires that made up the dataset. The repertoires were released in a freely available public database intended as a resource for research on the immune response to SARS-CoV-2. Samples were obtained from the ongoing ImmuneRACE study (first 160 participants) and from 1,254 subjects provided by 6 global collaborators. Where available, HLA class I and class II types were obtained from metadata supplied by the sample provider rather than from assay-based typing. Sample metadata almost always included a de-identified subject ID, COVID-19 status, age in years and sex. Results the study describes overall, beyond this receptor: How much clinical and demographic metadata was included differed by source and by participant, and the metadata was provided uncurated.

Trimming at the junction amounts to 5 bases on V and 5 bases on J, and the germline ends lie 12 bases apart. From a lookup of the germline V gene, CDR1 and CDR2 are MNHEY and SVGAGI. The CDR3 contains 14 residues, cysteine and phenylalanine counted. Solely the CDR3 DNA is kept, with 42 bases framed from the first base. A remark on this clone: The specificity of this receptor is unknown. Nothing much larger sits one base from this clone, and base qualities are not available.

TCRbeta CDR3 regions were amplified from genomic DNA using the immunoSEQ Assay, a bias-controlled multiplex PCR. Processing in the source paper ran as follows. The number of nucleated cells in each sample was estimated from the amplification of reference gene primers within the assay. To quantify the absolute abundance of each unique TCRbeta CDR3 rearrangement, sequence reads were collapsed and filtered. For each sample, productive Simpson clonality was calculated as the square root of Simpson's diversity index over productive rearrangements. TCRdb provides this immuneACCESS table in a form limited to in-frame rearrangements. Some clones are lacking; in checked studies, under half of them reflect an unresolved V gene, and why the rest are absent is not known. D and trimming were read from the DNA, whereas the V and J calls and clone size are those reported in that table. This sample holds hundreds of thousands of clones; around four fifths were observed only once. 4.8% of the sample lies in the top ten.

In the prospective study, participants were roughly 18 to 100 years old, resided in about two dozen geographic areas of the United States, and were enrolled through a virtual design. To assign participants to cohorts, the prospective study relied on clinical history that participants themselves reported in a screening survey and a study questionnaire. Exposed participants had been in contact, within 2 weeks of entering the study, with a person who had a PCR-confirmed or clinician-diagnosed case of COVID-19. In the prospective study, whole blood, serum and a nasopharyngeal or oropharyngeal swab were collected from each participant by mobile phlebotomists. Participants in the prospective study had the option to provide additional blood draws and questionnaires over an approximately 2-month period. Before DNA extraction, blood samples from the prospective study were shipped at room temperature or frozen.

This receptor chain uses TRBV6-5 and TRBJ1-4, with an unclear D gene assignment. This receptor was taken from a woman between 50 and 59 years old who had been exposed to COVID-19. Sequenced sample: PBMCs or T cells enriched from blood (not recorded which). The CDR3 here reads CASSPGRVNEKLFF. The DNA sequence is as follows: TGTGCCAGCAGTCCGGGGAGGGTGAATGAAAAACTGTTTTTT.